This TCR beta chain appears in the sequencing data of a study of technical replicates of blood from a few donors. CDR3 length: 14 residues. V dropped 3 bases and J dropped 6 bases, with 14 bases sitting between them. CDR1 SGHNT and CDR2 YENEEA come from the germline V gene. Method: immunoSEQ multiplex PCR; TCRdb's copy keeps in-frame clones and lacks some. Here the sample spans approximately 70,000 clones, roughly 96% being singletons. Sequences were obtained from T cells isolated from PBMCs. The rearrangement joins TRBV11-3 to TRBJ1-2, with D uncertain. The source is a human donor in good health. DNA of the CDR3: TGTGCCAGCAGCTTCCCCCAAGGCGGGGATGGCTACACCTTC. It yields the protein CASSFPQGGDGYTF. The whole variable domain, remainder taken from reference TRBV11-3 and TRBJ1-2, is EAGVVQSPRYKIIEKKQPVAFWCNPISGHNTLYWYLQNLGQGPELLIRYENEEAVDDSQLPKDRFSAERLKGVDSTLKIQPAELGDSAVYLCASSFPQGGDGYTFGSGTRLTVV.